The rows below give T cell receptor beta chains drawn from one sample of a study of cytomegalovirus exposure and HLA in healthy donors. Clones were sequenced by immunoSEQ multiplex PCR, and TCRdb holds only the in-frame ones, with some missing. The sample yields around 190,000 clones, over 75% seen once. Sequencing was done on a sample of PBMCs. The receptors were gathered from a woman between 45 and 60 years old in good health and CMV-seronegative. Each CDR3 is given with its conserved first and last residue. Each record gives: V gene, CDR3 length, D gene, J gene, clone size, CDR3 DNA, CDR3 protein. D genes are given only for firm matches. Size values are once, few and many counts, or a class for expanded clones, and some rows have none.

V gene: TRBV10-3; CDR3 length: 15; D gene: .; J gene: TRBJ1-6; clone size: few; CDR3 DNA: TGTGCCATCAGTGAAGGTACTGGCGGGGATTCACCCCTCCACTTT; CDR3 protein: CAISEGTGGDSPLHF
V gene: TRBV6-6; CDR3 length: 14; D gene: TRBD1; J gene: TRBJ2-7; clone size: .; CDR3 DNA: TGTGCCAGCAGTCAAGGACAGGGCGTCTACGAGCAGTACTTC; CDR3 protein: CASSQGQGVYEQYF
V gene: TRBV6-5; CDR3 length: 16; D gene: .; J gene: TRBJ2-7; clone size: .; CDR3 DNA: TGTGCCAGCAGTTACTCGACGGCGGGGGCTAGCTACGAGCAGTACTTC; CDR3 protein: CASSYSTAGASYEQYF
V gene: TRBV5-4; CDR3 length: 18; D gene: TRBD1; J gene: TRBJ2-1; clone size: .; CDR3 DNA: TGTGCCAGCAGCTTGCTCGGCCTGGGGGGACAGGGGTTTAATGAGCAGTTCTTC; CDR3 protein: CASSLLGLGGQGFNEQFF
V gene: TRBV11-1; CDR3 length: 14; D gene: .; J gene: TRBJ2-1; clone size: .; CDR3 DNA: TGTGCCAGCGCCCGCGGACTTATGCCCAATGAGCAGTTCTTC; CDR3 protein: CASARGLMPNEQFF
V gene: TRBV9; CDR3 length: 15; D gene: TRBD2; J gene: TRBJ2-7; clone size: .; CDR3 DNA: TGTGCCAGCAGCGCCCTAGCGGGAGCGGAGTACGAGCAGTACTTC; CDR3 protein: CASSALAGAEYEQYF
V gene: TRBV27; CDR3 length: 14; D gene: TRBD1; J gene: TRBJ1-5; clone size: .; CDR3 DNA: TGTGCCAGCAGTTTATCTAGGGGGCAGCTGCCCCAGCATTTT; CDR3 protein: CASSLSRGQLPQHF
V gene: TRBV11-2; CDR3 length: 12; D gene: .; J gene: TRBJ2-3; clone size: .; CDR3 DNA: TGTGCCAGCAGTCTAGAGGCAGATACGCAGTATTTT; CDR3 protein: CASSLEADTQYF
V gene: TRBV6-5; CDR3 length: 14; D gene: .; J gene: TRBJ1-5; clone size: .; CDR3 DNA: TGTGCCAGCAGACCACCCGGAGACAATCAGCCCCAGCATTTT; CDR3 protein: CASRPPGDNQPQHF
V gene: TRBV19; CDR3 length: 16; D gene: .; J gene: TRBJ2-2; clone size: once; CDR3 DNA: TGTGCCAGTAGTATTGATTCGGCGGGGAACACCGGGGAGCTGTTTTTT; CDR3 protein: CASSIDSAGNTGELFF
V gene: TRBV25-1; CDR3 length: 13; D gene: .; J gene: TRBJ1-1; clone size: .; CDR3 DNA: TGTGCCAGCATGAACAGGGAGAACACTGAAGCTTTCTTT; CDR3 protein: CASMNRENTEAFF
V gene: TRBV5-4; CDR3 length: 13; D gene: .; J gene: TRBJ2-2; clone size: .; CDR3 DNA: TGTGCCAGCAGCACCGACAGCACCGGGGAGCTGTTTTTT; CDR3 protein: CASSTDSTGELFF
V gene: TRBV18; CDR3 length: 15; D gene: TRBD2; J gene: TRBJ2-7; clone size: few; CDR3 DNA: TGTGCCAGCTCACCAATACTAGCGGAGTCCTACGAGCAGTACTTC; CDR3 protein: CASSPILAESYEQYF
V gene: TRBV6-1; CDR3 length: 15; D gene: .; J gene: TRBJ2-7; clone size: .; CDR3 DNA: TGTGCCAGCAGTGTTTCGAGGTCCCTCACCTACGAGCAGTACTTC; CDR3 protein: CASSVSRSLTYEQYF
V gene: TRBV6-6; CDR3 length: 15; D gene: TRBD1; J gene: TRBJ1-5; clone size: once; CDR3 DNA: TGTGCCAGCATCCGGGACAGGAATAGCAATCAGCCCCAGCATTTT; CDR3 protein: CASIRDRNSNQPQHF
V gene: TRBV18; CDR3 length: 12; D gene: TRBD1; J gene: TRBJ1-1; clone size: .; CDR3 DNA: TGTGCCAGCTCACGCGACAGGGTTGAAGCTTTCTTT; CDR3 protein: CASSRDRVEAFF
V gene: TRBV27; CDR3 length: 13; D gene: .; J gene: TRBJ2-5; clone size: .; CDR3 DNA: TGTGCCAGCAGTTTATCCCGAGGGGAGACCCAGTACTTC; CDR3 protein: CASSLSRGETQYF
V gene: TRBV2; CDR3 length: 12; D gene: .; J gene: TRBJ1-1; clone size: .; CDR3 DNA: TGTGCCAGCAGGGGCGGGGCTGCTGAAGCTTTCTTT; CDR3 protein: CASRGGAAEAFF
V gene: TRBV7-9; CDR3 length: 14; D gene: .; J gene: TRBJ2-3; clone size: .; CDR3 DNA: TGTGCCAGCAGCTTATCCGGGGGCACAGATACGCAGTATTTT; CDR3 protein: CASSLSGGTDTQYF
V gene: TRBV10-1; CDR3 length: 17; D gene: .; J gene: TRBJ2-7; clone size: .; CDR3 DNA: TGCGCCAGCAGTGGAAAGGCGGGTGGTCTGTCTCTGGACGAGCAGTACTTC; CDR3 protein: CASSGKAGGLSLDEQYF
V gene: TRBV2; CDR3 length: 15; D gene: TRBD2; J gene: TRBJ2-5; clone size: .; CDR3 DNA: TGTGCCAGCAGTAGGACTAGCGGGAGCCAAGAGACCCAGTACTTC; CDR3 protein: CASSRTSGSQETQYF
V gene: TRBV28; CDR3 length: 15; D gene: TRBD2; J gene: TRBJ2-7; clone size: .; CDR3 DNA: TGTGCCAGCAGTTTAGGCCTAGCGGGAGTCTACGAGCAGTACTTC; CDR3 protein: CASSLGLAGVYEQYF
V gene: TRBV18; CDR3 length: 15; D gene: TRBD1; J gene: TRBJ1-3; clone size: .; CDR3 DNA: TGTGCCAGCTCACAAAGGACAGGATCTGGAAACACCATATATTTT; CDR3 protein: CASSQRTGSGNTIYF
V gene: TRBV4-1; CDR3 length: 15; D gene: TRBD2; J gene: TRBJ2-1; clone size: .; CDR3 DNA: TGCGCCAGCAGCCGACTAGCGGGTGGGTTGGATGAGCAGTTCTTC; CDR3 protein: CASSRLAGGLDEQFF
V gene: TRBV27; CDR3 length: 14; D gene: .; J gene: TRBJ1-1; clone size: .; CDR3 DNA: TGTGCCAGCACCGCACTGACAGGGAACACTGAAGCTTTCTTT; CDR3 protein: CASTALTGNTEAFF
V gene: TRBV6-5; CDR3 length: 14; D gene: .; J gene: TRBJ2-2; clone size: few; CDR3 DNA: TGTGCCAGCAGCTCTGACAGAAACACCGGGGAGCTGTTTTTT; CDR3 protein: CASSSDRNTGELFF
V gene: TRBV5-1; CDR3 length: 15; D gene: TRBD1; J gene: TRBJ1-6; clone size: once; CDR3 DNA: TGCGCCAGCAGCTGGGGGGACAGGGGGCACTCACCCCTCCACTTT; CDR3 protein: CASSWGDRGHSPLHF
V gene: TRBV5-6; CDR3 length: 14; D gene: TRBD1; J gene: TRBJ1-5; clone size: .; CDR3 DNA: TGTGCCAGCAGTCGGGACAGCCAGAATCAGCCCCAGCATTTT; CDR3 protein: CASSRDSQNQPQHF
V gene: TRBV5-6; CDR3 length: 16; D gene: .; J gene: TRBJ1-5; clone size: .; CDR3 DNA: TGTGCCAGCAGGGCATCGACAGTTGATGGCAATCAGCCCCAGCATTTT; CDR3 protein: CASRASTVDGNQPQHF
V gene: TRBV11-2; CDR3 length: 16; D gene: .; J gene: TRBJ1-2; clone size: .; CDR3 DNA: TGTGCCAGCAGCTCTCACCGGGAGGGGAGCATATGGGACTACACCTTC; CDR3 protein: CASSSHREGSIWDYTF
V gene: TRBV19; CDR3 length: 16; D gene: TRBD2; J gene: TRBJ2-2; clone size: .; CDR3 DNA: TGTGCCAGTAGATCCCGTAGCGGGAGTCCCACCGGGGAGCTGTTTTTT; CDR3 protein: CASRSRSGSPTGELFF
V gene: TRBV29-1; CDR3 length: 12; D gene: .; J gene: TRBJ1-2; clone size: once; CDR3 DNA: TGCAGCGTCCTCAGGGACTCTAGTGGCTACACCTTC; CDR3 protein: CSVLRDSSGYTF
V gene: TRBV6-5; CDR3 length: 14; D gene: .; J gene: TRBJ1-1; clone size: .; CDR3 DNA: TGTGCCAGCAAACTAGACCCGGGGGGCACTGAAGCTTTCTTT; CDR3 protein: CASKLDPGGTEAFF
V gene: TRBV6-5; CDR3 length: 14; D gene: TRBD1; J gene: TRBJ2-7; clone size: .; CDR3 DNA: TGTGCCAGCAGTTCGGGGACAGGGGGGTTCGAGCAGTACTTC; CDR3 protein: CASSSGTGGFEQYF
V gene: TRBV5-1; CDR3 length: 15; D gene: TRBD1; J gene: TRBJ2-7; clone size: .; CDR3 DNA: TGCGCCAGCAGTTTGCTACCGGGACAGGGTTACGAGCAGTACTTC; CDR3 protein: CASSLLPGQGYEQYF
V gene: TRBV19; CDR3 length: 15; D gene: TRBD1; J gene: TRBJ1-1; clone size: .; CDR3 DNA: TGTGCCAGTAGTACTTACAGGGGTGCGGGCACTGAAGCTTTCTTT; CDR3 protein: CASSTYRGAGTEAFF
V gene: TRBV5-1; CDR3 length: 14; D gene: .; J gene: TRBJ1-1; clone size: few; CDR3 DNA: TGCGCCAGCAGCTTGGATAGTGGAGCCTTAGGAGCTTTCTTT; CDR3 protein: CASSLDSGALGAFF